This entry is about one TCR beta chain. Its antigen is currently unknown. This specimen belongs to a study of shared clonotypes between healthy human individuals. Overall study results and limits: At large depth, rarefaction still showed sorted-subset sequencing to be incomplete. Sharing across four donors was highest in naive CD4 (roughly 5%) and lowest in memory CD8 (approximately 0.4%).

Deletions cut 6 bases from V and 0 bases from J, with 11 bases between. The germline V gene has CDR1 KGHSH and CDR2 LQKENI. The CDR3 is 15 residues long. Naive CD45RA+ and memory CD45RA-negative subsets were split from CD4+ cells. Original analysis: ImmunoSEQ only sent back junction sequences with no quality scores, so filtering was done differently. Only in-frame clones appear in the TCRdb table, and some are missing; sequencing was by immunoSEQ multiplex PCR. D and trimming come from the DNA, and the V and J calls and clone size come from that table. The data hold approximately 1.5 million clones, with 95% to 99% observed a single time.

This chain connects TRBV18 to TRBJ1-4; no definite D call. The receptor was derived from a man aged 25 to 40 in good health. Sequencing used naive CD4+ T cells sorted from blood. Subset specified: CD45RA+ positively selected. CDR3 in amino acids: CASSRTESTNEKLFF. CDR3 DNA sequence: TGTGCCAGCTCCCGCACGGAGTCAACTAATGAAAAACTGTTTTTT.